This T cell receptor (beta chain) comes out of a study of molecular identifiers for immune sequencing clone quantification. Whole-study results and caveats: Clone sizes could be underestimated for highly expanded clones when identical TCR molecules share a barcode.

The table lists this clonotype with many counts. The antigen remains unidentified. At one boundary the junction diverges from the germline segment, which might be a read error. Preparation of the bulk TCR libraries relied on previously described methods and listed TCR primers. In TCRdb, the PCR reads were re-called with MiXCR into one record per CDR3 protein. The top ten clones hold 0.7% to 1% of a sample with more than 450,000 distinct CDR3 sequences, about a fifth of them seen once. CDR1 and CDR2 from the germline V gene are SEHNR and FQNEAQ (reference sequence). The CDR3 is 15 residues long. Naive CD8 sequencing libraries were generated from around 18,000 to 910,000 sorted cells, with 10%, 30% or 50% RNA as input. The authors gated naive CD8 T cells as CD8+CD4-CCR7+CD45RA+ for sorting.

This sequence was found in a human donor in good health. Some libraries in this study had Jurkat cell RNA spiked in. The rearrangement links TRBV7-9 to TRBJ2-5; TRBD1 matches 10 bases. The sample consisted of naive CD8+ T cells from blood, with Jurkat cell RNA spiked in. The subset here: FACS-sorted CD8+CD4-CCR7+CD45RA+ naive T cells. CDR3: CASSLGTGEQETQYF. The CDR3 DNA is TGCGCCAGCAGCTTGGGGACAGGGGAACAAGAGACCCAGTACTTC.